Given below is one T cell receptor beta chain in context. Its antigen is as yet unknown. Input was about 550 ng to 6,500 ng of genomic DNA from tumor or blood. This sample stems from a study of T cells in tumors after PD-1 blockade. Study in general: Some patients also took daily vismodegib 150 mg during anti-PD-1 treatment. On average, peripheral blood gave more than 100,000 TCR templates and 35,000 to 40,000 unique clonotypes. Findings and limits, study-wide: Some novel exhausted tumor clones appeared in pre-treatment blood, suggesting peripheral recruitment.

Unmatched junction bases numbered 6, after V lost 3 bases and J lost 6 bases. Germline CDR1 is MNHEY and CDR2 is SVGAGI. The CDR3 is made up of 16 amino acids. The data were produced by immunoSEQ multiplex PCR, yet TCRdb's version contains in-frame clones alone and is incomplete. The table includes approximately 15,000 clones, around four fifths detected once. The clonotype originates from a human donor with basal cell carcinoma. Sequenced material: PBMCs, taken after anti-PD-1 treatment. This chain uses TRBV6-5 with TRBJ1-4; 11 nucleotides match TRBD1. The CDR3 here is CASSYSGQGAYEKLFF. In DNA form, the CDR3 reads TGTGCCAGCAGTTATTCCGGACAGGGGGCTTATGAAAAACTGTTTTTT.